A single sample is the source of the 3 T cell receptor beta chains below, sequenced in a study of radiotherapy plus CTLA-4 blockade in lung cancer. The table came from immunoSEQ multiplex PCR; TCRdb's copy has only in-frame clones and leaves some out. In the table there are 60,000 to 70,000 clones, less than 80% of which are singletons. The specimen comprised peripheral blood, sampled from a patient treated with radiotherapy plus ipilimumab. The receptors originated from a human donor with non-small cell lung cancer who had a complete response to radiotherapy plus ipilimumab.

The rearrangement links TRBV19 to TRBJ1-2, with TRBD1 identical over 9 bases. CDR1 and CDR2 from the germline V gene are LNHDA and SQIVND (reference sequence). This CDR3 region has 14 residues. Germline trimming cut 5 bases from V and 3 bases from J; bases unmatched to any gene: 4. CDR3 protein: CASSLRQGDYGYTF. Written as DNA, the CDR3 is TGTGCCAGTAGTCTACGACAGGGGGACTATGGCTACACCTTC.

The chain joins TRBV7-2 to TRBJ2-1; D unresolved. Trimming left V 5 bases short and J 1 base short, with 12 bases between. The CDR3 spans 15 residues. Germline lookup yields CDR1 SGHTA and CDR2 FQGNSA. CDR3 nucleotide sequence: TGTGCCAGCAGCCGTACTGGAACGTCCTACAATGAGCAGTTCTTC. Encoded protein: CASSRTGTSYNEQFF.

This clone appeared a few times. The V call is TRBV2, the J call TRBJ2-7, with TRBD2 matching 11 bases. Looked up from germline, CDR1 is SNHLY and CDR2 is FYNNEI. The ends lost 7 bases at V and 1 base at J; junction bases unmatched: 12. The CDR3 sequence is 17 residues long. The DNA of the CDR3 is TGTGCCAGCAAAAGGCCCAGGGGACTAGCGGAATCCTACGAGCAGTACGTC. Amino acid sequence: CASKRPRGLAESYEQYV.